This record concerns one TCR beta chain sequence. As yet, its antigen is unknown. Original processing methods: ImmunoSEQ gave junction-only sequences without quality scores, so filtering differed. TCRdb's table, derived via immunoSEQ multiplex PCR, lists solely in-frame clones and lacks some. The DNA gave D and trimming, while V, J and clone size come from that table. The sample yields roughly 1.4 million clones, 98% to 99% seen once. V was trimmed by 4 bases and J by 0 bases, leaving 23 bases between them. CDR1 SQVTM and CDR2 ANQGSEA come from the germline V gene. The CDR3 loop spans 18 amino acids. The data belong to a study of shared clonotypes between healthy human individuals. General observations from the study: Sequencing depth was expected to influence donor clonotype sharing.

Both subsets, CD45RA+ naive and CD45RA-negative memory, were split from the CD4+ cells. Material for sequencing was naive CD4+ T cells sorted from blood. Subset here: CD45RA+ positively selected. The origin of this receptor is a young man in good health. V gene TRBV29-1 combines with J gene TRBJ2-3; D remains unclear. The CDR3 spells CSVGRLATLTHSTDTQYF. In nucleotides, the CDR3 is TGCAGCGTTGGTCGTTTAGCTACCCTGACCCATAGCACAGATACGCAGTATTTT.